Below, 2 T cell receptor beta chains from the same sample are listed, as sequenced in a study of monozygotic twins with inflammatory bowel disease. With the 5' RACE reads reprocessed, TCRdb shows one record per CDR3 protein and no DNA. The sample includes around 400,000 distinct CDR3 sequences. Material: blood. All receptors come from a human donor with ulcerative colitis or Crohn's disease, or a healthy co-twin of an affected twin (not recorded which).

The CDR3 region is CASSLELNGEANIQYF. The chain links TRBV11-2 to TRBJ2-4. Germline CDR1 SGHAT, CDR2 FQNNGV. This CDR3 region has 16 residues.

V usage is TRBV6-1 and J usage is TRBJ2-7; without DNA, the TCRdb call of TRBD1 cannot be checked. The CDR3 runs to 15 residues. Per germline, CDR1 MNHNS and CDR2 SASEGT. CDR3 in amino acids: CASRTSGGGGYEQYF.